This TCR beta chain was identified during a study of T cells in Graves' hyperthyroidism and ophthalmopathy. Findings of the study overall: Most thyroid clonotypes with frequency above 0.001 were detected in blood.

Per germline, CDR1 LGHNA and CDR2 YNFKEQ. Between the trimmed V and J ends, which lost 0 bases and 2 bases, there was a span of 14 bases. The CDR3 extends over 16 amino acids. RNA transcripts served as the template for amplifying TCR beta CDR3 regions. RT-PCR in the first round (using the HTBI primer set) targeted the TCR CDR3. TCRdb processed the multiplex PCR reads anew with MiXCR; each CDR3 protein has one entry. The sample yields about 610,000 distinct CDR3 sequences, under 15% seen once. This clonotype was detected many times. The antigen remains undetermined. Each diagnosis drew on symptoms, thyroxine, TRAb, thyroid ultrasound and orbital computed tomography findings.

The rearrangement links TRBV4-2 to TRBJ2-7, with TRBD2 as a possible D gene (6 bases). The sequenced material came from blood. The clonotype comes from a middle-aged woman with Graves' ophthalmopathy. CDR3 sequence: CASSQDLAGSPYEQYF. The CDR3 DNA sequence: TGTGCCAGCAGCCAAGATCTGGCGGGGTCACCCTACGAGCAGTACTTC.